The 4 T cell receptor beta chains listed next were all sequenced from one sample in a study of T cell responses to AZD1222 COVID-19 vaccine. Sequenced by immunoSEQ multiplex PCR; TCRdb stores in-frame clones only, minus some. The sample holds 90,000 to 120,000 clones, 92% seen once. The sample consisted of peripheral blood, taken 28 days after the second AZD1222 dose. The origin of the receptors is an adult who received the AZD1222 COVID-19 vaccine.

The gene calls are TRBV5-1 and TRBJ2-2; TRBD1 agrees at 12 bases. The CDR3 has 16 amino acids. The germline V gene encodes CDR1 SGHRS and CDR2 YFSETQ. J was trimmed by 6 bases and V by 4 bases; bases with no gene match: 7. In nucleotides, the CDR3 is TGCGCCAGCAGCCCGGGACAGGGGGCCAGTCCCGGGGAGCTGTTTTTT. It is translated as CASSPGQGASPGELFF.

The J gene is TRBJ2-2, the V gene TRBV30; 8 bases are shared with TRBD2. This CDR3 spans 16 amino acids. CDR1 is GTSNPN and CDR2 is SVGIG in the germline V gene (reference sequence). J lost 3 bases, V lost 5 bases, and 11 bases had no gene match. The CDR3 DNA is TGTGCCTGGGGAGGGTTTGGGACTAGGGACACCGGGGAGCTGTTTTTT. This translates into CAWGGFGTRDTGELFF.

V is TRBV12-3 or TRBV12-4 and J is TRBJ2-3, with no clear D. Trimming cost V 1 base and J 2 bases, with 1 base left between them. The CDR3 runs to 12 residues. CDR3 DNA: TGTGCCAGCAGTTTAGTCACAGATACGCAGTATTTT. Translated, it gives CASSLVTDTQYF.

The genes are TRBV9 and TRBJ2-3; D possibly corresponds to TRBD1 (5 bases). Trimming left V 3 bases short and J 0 bases short, with 11 bases between. Germline values: CDR1 SGDLS, CDR2 YYNGEE. CDR3 length: 15 residues. The CDR3 DNA sequence: TGTGCCAGCAGCGAGGGGCGCACTAGCACAGATACGCAGTATTTT. It codes for CASSEGRTSTDTQYF.